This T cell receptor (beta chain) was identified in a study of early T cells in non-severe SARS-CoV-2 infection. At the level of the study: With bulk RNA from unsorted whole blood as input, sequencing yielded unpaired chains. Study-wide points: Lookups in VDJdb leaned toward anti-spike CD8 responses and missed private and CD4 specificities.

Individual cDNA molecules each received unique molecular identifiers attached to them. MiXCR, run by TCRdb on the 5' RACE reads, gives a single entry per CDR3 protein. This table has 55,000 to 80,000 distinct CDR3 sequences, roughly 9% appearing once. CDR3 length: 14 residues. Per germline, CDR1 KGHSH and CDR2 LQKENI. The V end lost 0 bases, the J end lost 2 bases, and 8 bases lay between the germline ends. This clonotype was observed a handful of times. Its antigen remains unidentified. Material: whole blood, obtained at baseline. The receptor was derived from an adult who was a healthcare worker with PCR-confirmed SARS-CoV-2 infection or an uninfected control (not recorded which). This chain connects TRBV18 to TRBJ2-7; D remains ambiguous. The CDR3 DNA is TGTGCCAGCTCACCACCGACCAGACCCTACGAGCAGTACTTC. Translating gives CASSPPTRPYEQYF. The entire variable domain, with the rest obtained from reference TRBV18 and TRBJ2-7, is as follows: NAGVMQNPRHLVRRRGQEARLRCSPMKGHSHVYWYRQLPEEGLKFMVYLQKENIIDESGMPKERFSAEFPKEGPSILRIQQVVRGDSAAYFCASSPPTRPYEQYFGPGTRLTVT.